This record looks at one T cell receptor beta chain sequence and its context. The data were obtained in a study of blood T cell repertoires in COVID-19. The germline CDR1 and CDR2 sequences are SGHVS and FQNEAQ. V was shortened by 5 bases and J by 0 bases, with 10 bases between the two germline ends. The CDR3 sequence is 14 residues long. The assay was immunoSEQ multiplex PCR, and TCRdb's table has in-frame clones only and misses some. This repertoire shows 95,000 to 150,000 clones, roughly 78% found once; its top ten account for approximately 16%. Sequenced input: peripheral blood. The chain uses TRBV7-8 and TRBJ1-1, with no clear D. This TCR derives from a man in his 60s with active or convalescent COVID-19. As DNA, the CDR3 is TGTGCCAGCAGCCCCCTAGCCTTGAACACTGAAGCTTTCTTT. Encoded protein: CASSPLALNTEAFF.